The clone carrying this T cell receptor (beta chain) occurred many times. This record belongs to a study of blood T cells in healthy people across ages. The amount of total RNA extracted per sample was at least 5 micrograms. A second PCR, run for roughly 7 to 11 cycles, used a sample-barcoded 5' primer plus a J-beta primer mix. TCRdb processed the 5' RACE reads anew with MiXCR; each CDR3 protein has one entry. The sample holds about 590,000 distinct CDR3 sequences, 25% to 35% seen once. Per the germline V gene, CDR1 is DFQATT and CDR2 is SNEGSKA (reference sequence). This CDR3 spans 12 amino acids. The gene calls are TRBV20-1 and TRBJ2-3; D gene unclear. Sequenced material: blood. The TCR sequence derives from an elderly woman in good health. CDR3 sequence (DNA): TGCAGCCTCTGGAAGACCACAGATACGCAGTATTTT. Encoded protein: CSLWKTTDTQYF.